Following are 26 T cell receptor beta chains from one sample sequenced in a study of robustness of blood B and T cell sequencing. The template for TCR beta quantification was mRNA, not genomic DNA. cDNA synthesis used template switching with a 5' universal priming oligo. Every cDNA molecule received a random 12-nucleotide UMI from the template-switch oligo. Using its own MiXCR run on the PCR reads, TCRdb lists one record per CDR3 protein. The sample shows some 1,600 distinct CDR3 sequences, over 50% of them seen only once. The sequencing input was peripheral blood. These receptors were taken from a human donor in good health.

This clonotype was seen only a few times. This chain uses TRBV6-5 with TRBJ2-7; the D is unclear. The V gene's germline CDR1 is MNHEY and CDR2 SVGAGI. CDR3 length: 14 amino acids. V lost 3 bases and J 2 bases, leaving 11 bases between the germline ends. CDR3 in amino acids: CASSYGPTAYEQYF. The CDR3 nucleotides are TGTGCCAGCAGTTATGGTCCGACCGCCTACGAGCAGTACTTC.

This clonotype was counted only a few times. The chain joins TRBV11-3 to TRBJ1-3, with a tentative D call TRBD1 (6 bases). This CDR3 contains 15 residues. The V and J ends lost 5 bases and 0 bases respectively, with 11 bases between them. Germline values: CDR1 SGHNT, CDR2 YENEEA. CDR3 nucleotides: TGTGCCAGCAGCCAAACAGGGACCTCTGGAAACACCATATATTTT. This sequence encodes CASSQTGTSGNTIYF.

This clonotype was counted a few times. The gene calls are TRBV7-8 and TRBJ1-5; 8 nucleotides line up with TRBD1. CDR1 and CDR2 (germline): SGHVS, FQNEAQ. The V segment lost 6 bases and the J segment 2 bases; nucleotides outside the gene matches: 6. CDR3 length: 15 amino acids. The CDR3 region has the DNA TGTGCCAGCAGTCCGGACAGGGTAGGCAATCAGCCCCAGCATTTT. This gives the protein CASSPDRVGNQPQHF.

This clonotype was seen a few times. The DNA for the CDR3 is TGCAGCGTTGAACGGGGATCTGGAAACACCATATATTTT. Its translation: CSVERGSGNTIYF. The V call is TRBV29-1, the J call TRBJ1-3; D unresolved. The CDR3 consists of 13 residues. V gave up 2 bases and J gave up 1 base, with 6 bases separating them. Germline loops: CDR1 SQVTM, CDR2 ANQGSEA.

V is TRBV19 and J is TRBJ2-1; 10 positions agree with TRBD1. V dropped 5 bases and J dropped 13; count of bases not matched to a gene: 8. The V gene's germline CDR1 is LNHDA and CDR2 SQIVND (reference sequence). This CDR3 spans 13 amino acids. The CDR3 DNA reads TGTGCCAGTAGTGATAGGACAGGGGGGATTCAGTTCTTC. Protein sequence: CASSDRTGGIQFF.

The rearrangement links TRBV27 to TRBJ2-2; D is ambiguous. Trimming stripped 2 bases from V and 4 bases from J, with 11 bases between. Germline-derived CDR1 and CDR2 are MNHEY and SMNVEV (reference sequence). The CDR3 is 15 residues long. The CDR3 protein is CASSLGWEGTGELFF. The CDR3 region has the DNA TGTGCCAGCAGTTTAGGGTGGGAAGGCACCGGGGAGCTGTTTTTT.

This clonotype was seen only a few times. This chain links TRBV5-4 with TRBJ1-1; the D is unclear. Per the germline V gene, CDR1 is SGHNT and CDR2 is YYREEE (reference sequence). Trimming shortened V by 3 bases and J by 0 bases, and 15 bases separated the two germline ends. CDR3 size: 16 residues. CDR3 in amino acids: CASSYGPPGMNTEAFF. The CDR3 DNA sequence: TGTGCCAGCAGCTACGGACCGCCAGGAATGAACACTGAAGCTTTCTTT. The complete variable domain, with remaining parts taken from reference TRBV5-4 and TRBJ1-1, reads ETGVTQSPTHLIKTRGQQVTLRCSSQSGHNTVSWYQQALGQGPQFIFQYYREEENGRGNFPPRFSGLQFPNYSSELNVNALELDDSALYLCASSYGPPGMNTEAFFGQGTRLTVV.

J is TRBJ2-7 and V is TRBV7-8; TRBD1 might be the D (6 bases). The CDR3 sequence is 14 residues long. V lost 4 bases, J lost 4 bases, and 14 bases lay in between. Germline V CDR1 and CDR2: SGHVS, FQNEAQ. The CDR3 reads CASSSPGTRYEQYF. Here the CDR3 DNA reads TGTGCCAGCAGCTCACCCGGGACACGGTACGAGCAGTACTTC.

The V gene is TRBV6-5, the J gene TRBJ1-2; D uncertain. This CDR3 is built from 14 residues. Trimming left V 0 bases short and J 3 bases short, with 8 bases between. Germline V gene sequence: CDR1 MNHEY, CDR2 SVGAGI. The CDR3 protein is CASSYSTSDYGYTF. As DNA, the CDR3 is TGTGCCAGCAGTTACTCGACCTCGGACTATGGCTACACCTTC.

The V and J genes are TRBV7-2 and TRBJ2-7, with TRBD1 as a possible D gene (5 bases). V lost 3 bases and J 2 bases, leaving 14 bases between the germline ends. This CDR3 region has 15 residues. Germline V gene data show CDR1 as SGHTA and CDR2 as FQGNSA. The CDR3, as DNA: TGTGCCAGCAGCTTCCCCACAGGATCGACCTACGAGCAGTACTTC. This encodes CASSFPTGSTYEQYF.

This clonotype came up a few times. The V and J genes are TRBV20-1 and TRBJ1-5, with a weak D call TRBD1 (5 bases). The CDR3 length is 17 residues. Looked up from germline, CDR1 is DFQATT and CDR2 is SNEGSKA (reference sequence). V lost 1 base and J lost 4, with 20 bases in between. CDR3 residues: CSARVGGDAQVNQPQHF. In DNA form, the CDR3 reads TGCAGTGCTAGAGTTGGGGGGGATGCCCAGGTGAATCAGCCCCAGCATTTT.

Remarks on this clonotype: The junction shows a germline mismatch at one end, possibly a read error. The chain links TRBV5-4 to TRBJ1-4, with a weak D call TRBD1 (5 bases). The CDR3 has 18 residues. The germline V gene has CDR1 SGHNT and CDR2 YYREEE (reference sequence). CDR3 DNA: TGTGCCAGTAGCTACCGAAACACGGCCGGGGGAAGGAGTGAAAAACTGTTTTTT. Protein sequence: CASSYRNTAGGRSEKLFF.

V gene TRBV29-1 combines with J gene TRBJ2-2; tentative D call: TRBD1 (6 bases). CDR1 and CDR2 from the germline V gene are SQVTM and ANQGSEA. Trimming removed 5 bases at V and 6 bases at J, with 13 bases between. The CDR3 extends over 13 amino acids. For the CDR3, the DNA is TGCAGCGTTTTCCAAAGGGGGTCCGGGGAGCTGTTTTTT. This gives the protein CSVFQRGSGELFF.

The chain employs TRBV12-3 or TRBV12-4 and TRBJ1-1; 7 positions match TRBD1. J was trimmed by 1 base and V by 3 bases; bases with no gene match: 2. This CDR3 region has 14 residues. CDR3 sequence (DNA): TGTGCCAGCAGTTTCCAGGGGGGGAACACTGAAGCTTTCTTT. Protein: CASSFQGGNTEAFF.

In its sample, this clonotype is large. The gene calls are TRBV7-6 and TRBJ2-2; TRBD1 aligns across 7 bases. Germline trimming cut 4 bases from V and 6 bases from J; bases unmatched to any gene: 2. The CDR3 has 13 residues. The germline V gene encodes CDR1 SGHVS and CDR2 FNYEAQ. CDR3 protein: CASSSDRAGELFF. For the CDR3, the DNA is TGTGCCAGCAGCTCCGACAGGGCCGGGGAGCTGTTTTTT. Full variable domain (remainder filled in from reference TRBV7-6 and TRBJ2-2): GAGVSQSPRYKVTKRGQDVALRCDPISGHVSLYWYRQALGQGPEFLTYFNYEAQQDKSGLPNDRFSAERPEGSISTLTIQRTEQRDSAMYRCASSSDRAGELFFGEGSRLTVL.

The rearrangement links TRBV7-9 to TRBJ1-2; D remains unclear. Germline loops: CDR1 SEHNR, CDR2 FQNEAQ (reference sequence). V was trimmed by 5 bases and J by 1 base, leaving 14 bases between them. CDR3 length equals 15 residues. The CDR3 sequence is CASSPPRPNNYGYTF. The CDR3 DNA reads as TGTGCCAGCAGCCCACCCCGTCCAAATAACTATGGCTACACCTTC.

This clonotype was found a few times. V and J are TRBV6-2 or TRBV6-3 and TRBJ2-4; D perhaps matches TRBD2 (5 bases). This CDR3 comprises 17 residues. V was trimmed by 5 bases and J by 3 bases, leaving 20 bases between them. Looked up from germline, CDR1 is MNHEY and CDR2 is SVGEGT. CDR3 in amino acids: CASSRGPIGRGKNIQYF. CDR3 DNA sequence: TGTGCCAGCAGTCGCGGACCCATTGGTCGGGGCAAAAACATTCAGTACTTC.

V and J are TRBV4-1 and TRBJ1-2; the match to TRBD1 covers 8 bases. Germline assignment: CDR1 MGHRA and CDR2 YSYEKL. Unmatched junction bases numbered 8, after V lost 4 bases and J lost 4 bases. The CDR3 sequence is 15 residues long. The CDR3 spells CASSRTRQGIYGYTF. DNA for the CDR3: TGCGCCAGCAGCCGTACCCGACAGGGGATCTATGGCTACACCTTC.

DNA of the CDR3: TGTGCCAGCAACCCCCTAACGCGGACAGGCCAAACGAACACCGGGGAGCTGTTTTTT. Its protein is CASNPLTRTGQTNTGELFF. The rearrangement links TRBV6-1 to TRBJ2-2; 7 bases agree with TRBD1. Germline loops: CDR1 MNHNS, CDR2 SASEGT. This CDR3 spans 19 amino acids. Germline trimming cut 7 bases from V and 0 bases from J; bases unmatched to any gene: 17.

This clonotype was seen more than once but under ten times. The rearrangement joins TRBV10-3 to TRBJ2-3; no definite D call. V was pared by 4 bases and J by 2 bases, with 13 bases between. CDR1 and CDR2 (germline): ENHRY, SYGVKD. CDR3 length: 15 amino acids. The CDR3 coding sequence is TGTGCCATCAGTGGGGCTACCACAGTCACAGATACGCAGTATTTT. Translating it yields CAISGATTVTDTQYF.

CDR3: CASSPWTGGFSPLHF. DNA for the CDR3: TGTGCCAGCAGCCCGTGGACAGGGGGGTTTTCACCCCTCCACTTT. This rearrangement joins TRBV5-4 to TRBJ1-6; TRBD1 matches 10 bases. V was pared by 4 bases and J by 9 bases, with 7 bases of the junction left unmatched. The CDR3 runs to 15 residues. Germline V gives CDR1 SGHNT, CDR2 YYREEE (reference sequence).

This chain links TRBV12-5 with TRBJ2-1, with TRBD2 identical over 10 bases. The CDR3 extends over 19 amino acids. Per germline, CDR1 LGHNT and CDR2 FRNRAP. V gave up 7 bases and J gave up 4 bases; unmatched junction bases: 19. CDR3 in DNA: TGTGCTAGTGTCGTCACCCATAGCGGGGGGCCTGCACCGTACAATGAGCAGTTCTTC. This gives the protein CASVVTHSGGPAPYNEQFF.

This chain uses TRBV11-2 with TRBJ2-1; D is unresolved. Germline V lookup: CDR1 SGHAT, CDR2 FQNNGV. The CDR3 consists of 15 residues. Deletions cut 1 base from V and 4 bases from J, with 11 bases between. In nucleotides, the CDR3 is TGTGCCAGCAGCTTAGCAGGTTTTCGATACAATGAGCAGTTCTTC. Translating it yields CASSLAGFRYNEQFF.

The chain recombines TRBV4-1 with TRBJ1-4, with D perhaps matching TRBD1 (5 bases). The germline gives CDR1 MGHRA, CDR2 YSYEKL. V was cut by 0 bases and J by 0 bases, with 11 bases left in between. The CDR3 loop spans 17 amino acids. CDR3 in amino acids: CASSQDRMGPTNEKLFF. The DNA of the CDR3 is TGCGCCAGCAGCCAAGATAGGATGGGACCAACTAATGAAAAACTGTTTTTT.

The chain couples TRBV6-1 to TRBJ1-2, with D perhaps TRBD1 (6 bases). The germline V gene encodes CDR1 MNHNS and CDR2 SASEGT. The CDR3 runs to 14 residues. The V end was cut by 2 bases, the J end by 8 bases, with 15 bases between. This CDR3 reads CASSESPGAGGYTF. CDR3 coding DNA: TGTGCCAGCAGTGAAAGTCCAGGGGCCGGCGGCTACACCTTC.

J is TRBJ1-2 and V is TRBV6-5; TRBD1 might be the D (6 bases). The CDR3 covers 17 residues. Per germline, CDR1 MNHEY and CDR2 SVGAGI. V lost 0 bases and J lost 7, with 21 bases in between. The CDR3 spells CASSYSISVRGASGYTF. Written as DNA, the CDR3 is TGTGCCAGCAGTTACTCGATAAGCGTTCGGGGGGCAAGTGGCTACACCTTC.